This T cell receptor beta chain was recorded in a study of cytomegalovirus exposure and HLA in healthy donors. In the PCR, 60 Vbeta and 13 Jbeta primers were used. TCRdb's table, derived via immunoSEQ multiplex PCR, lists solely in-frame clones and lacks some. The sample shows roughly 190,000 clones, approximately 80% of them seen only once. The V end lost 5 bases, the J end lost 5 bases, and 11 bases lay between the germline ends. The V gene's germline CDR1 is SGHVS and CDR2 FNYEAQ. CDR3 size: 13 residues. Sequencing was performed on PBMCs. The rearrangement links TRBV7-6 to TRBJ2-3; D may be TRBD2 (5 bases). The origin of this receptor is a young woman in good health and CMV-seropositive. CDR3 DNA sequence: TGTGCCAGCAGCCCTATCCGGGGAGATACGCAGTATTTT. Its translation: CASSPIRGDTQYF.